This entry lists 19 T cell receptor beta chains sequenced from one sample in a study of T cells after yellow fever vaccination. In TCRdb, the 5' RACE reads were re-called with MiXCR into one record per CDR3 protein. The repertoire has over 300,000 distinct CDR3 sequences, roughly 4.3% of them found once; the top ten carry just under 25%. The input for sequencing was PBMCs, taken 5 days after the yellow fever booster vaccination. These receptors were taken from a man between 18 and 35 years old who received the YFV17D yellow fever vaccine.

The chain employs TRBV10-3 and TRBJ2-1; 7 nucleotides align to TRBD2. This CDR3 region has 16 residues. V lost 0 bases, J lost 5 bases, and 7 bases stayed unmatched. Looked up from germline, CDR1 is ENHRY and CDR2 is SYGVKD. The CDR3 loop reads CAISESGGRVDNEQFF. DNA for the CDR3: TGTGCCATCAGTGAGTCCGGGGGGAGGGTAGACAATGAGCAGTTCTTC.

The V gene is TRBV7-9, the J gene TRBJ2-1, with D maybe TRBD2 (6 bases). V was shortened by 1 base and J by 5 bases, with 12 bases between the two germline ends. The CDR3 runs to 15 residues. CDR1 is SEHNR, CDR2 FQNEAQ, per germline (reference sequence). The DNA for the CDR3 is TGTGCCAGCAGCTTAGTAGGGACTGCGAACAATGAGCAGTTCTTC. It specifies CASSLVGTANNEQFF.

This clonotype has at least ten counts. The chain has TRBV24-1 and TRBJ2-3; D is undetermined. CDR1 is KGHDR, CDR2 SFDVKD, per germline. CDR3 length equals 13 residues. The V and J ends lost 4 bases and 2 bases respectively, with 6 bases between them. The CDR3 coding sequence is TGTGCCACCAGTGAGCCTACCACAGATACGCAGTATTTT. It is translated as CATSEPTTDTQYF.

CDR3: CASSLGGAGNQETQYF. For the CDR3, the DNA is TGTGCCAGCAGCCTCGGGGGGGCGGGAAACCAAGAGACCCAGTACTTC. The genes are TRBV7-6 and TRBJ2-5; 8 bases line up with TRBD2. This CDR3 has 16 residues. Germline-derived CDR1 and CDR2 are SGHVS and FNYEAQ. The trim removed 5 bases at V and 0 bases at J, leaving 8 bases unmatched.

This clonotype was seen a handful of times. The CDR3 is CASSFPPRTSGAYF. The CDR3 nucleotides read TGTGCCAGCAGCTTCCCCCCCCGGACTAGCGGTGCGTATTTT. This chain uses TRBV7-9 with TRBJ2-3, with 10 nucleotides matching TRBD2. This CDR3 comprises 14 residues. Germline trimming cut 3 bases from V and 14 bases from J; bases unmatched to any gene: 11. Germline V gene sequence: CDR1 SEHNR, CDR2 FQNEAQ (reference sequence).

This chain joins TRBV12-3 or TRBV12-4 and TRBJ1-2, with D tentatively TRBD1 (5 bases). The V gene lost 6 bases and the J gene lost 6 bases, with 17 bases spanning the gap. This CDR3 is 14 amino acids long. CDR3 DNA sequence: TGTGCCAGCAGGCGAGGGGTTGTGCACGATGGCTACACCTTC. Its protein is CASRRGVVHDGYTF.

This clonotype was observed a handful of times. The chain has TRBV7-2 and TRBJ2-1, with D possibly being TRBD2 (5 bases). CDR1 is SGHTA, CDR2 FQGNSA, per germline. Trimming left V 8 bases short and J 2 bases short, with 10 bases between. The CDR3 length is 13 residues. CDR3 in DNA: TGTGCCAGCGGAATAGCGCCCTACAATGAGCAGTTCTTC. This encodes CASGIAPYNEQFF.

CDR3 loop: CSARGGGRPSYEQYF. CDR3 sequence (DNA): TGCAGTGCTAGGGGTGGAGGACGACCCTCCTACGAGCAGTACTTC. The rearrangement links TRBV20-1 to TRBJ2-7; D is perhaps TRBD2 (5 bases). The CDR3 extends over 15 amino acids. V shed 3 bases and J shed 0 bases, with 15 bases lying between them. Germline V gives CDR1 DFQATT, CDR2 SNEGSKA (reference sequence).

This chain joins TRBV20-1 and TRBJ1-4, with D perhaps matching TRBD1 (5 bases). This CDR3 is 12 amino acids long. The V gene's germline CDR1 is DFQATT and CDR2 SNEGSKA (reference sequence). Trimming shortened V by 6 bases and J by 6 bases, and 11 bases separated the two germline ends. CDR3 loop: CSAAGADEKLFF. CDR3 coding DNA: TGCAGTGCGGCTGGGGCTGATGAAAAACTGTTTTTT.

The gene calls are TRBV18 and TRBJ1-2, with TRBD1 as a possible D gene (6 bases). Germline V gene data show CDR1 as KGHSH and CDR2 as LQKENI. This CDR3 spans 14 amino acids. V lost 4 bases, J lost 4 bases, and 13 bases lay in between. CDR3 DNA sequence: TGTGCCAGCTCACTCAAGGGGGGCAGCTATGGCTACACCTTC. Its translation: CASSLKGGSYGYTF.

The chain links TRBV12-3 or TRBV12-4 to TRBJ2-2; 9 nucleotides line up with TRBD2. V lost 6 bases and J lost 5; bases outside the gene matches: 7. The CDR3 is 15 residues long. The CDR3 sequence: CASRISGGKTGELFF. The CDR3 DNA sequence: TGTGCCAGCAGGATAAGCGGGGGGAAGACCGGGGAGCTGTTTTTT.

This clonotype was seen at least ten times. The chain joins TRBV7-9 to TRBJ1-1; D not certain. V gave up 2 bases and J gave up 2 bases, with 12 bases separating them. Germline values: CDR1 SEHNR, CDR2 FQNEAQ (reference sequence). CDR3 length: 15 residues. CDR3 nucleotides: TGTGCCAGCAGCTTAACGGGGATTAGAAACACTGAAGCTTTCTTT. Translated, it gives CASSLTGIRNTEAFF.

This clonotype has a count of ten or more. The rearrangement links TRBV7-3 to TRBJ2-2, with D uncertain. Looked up from germline, CDR1 is SGHTA and CDR2 is FQGTGA. The CDR3 is made up of 12 amino acids. V was pared by 3 bases and J by 3 bases, with 2 bases between. CDR3 nucleotide sequence: TGTGCCAGCAGCTTCTACACCGGGGAGCTGTTTTTT. Translated, it gives CASSFYTGELFF.

The CDR3 spells CASRATGASYNEQFF. The CDR3 nucleotides read TGTGCCAGCAGAGCCACGGGGGCATCCTACAATGAGCAGTTCTTC. J is TRBJ2-1 and V is TRBV2; either TRBD1 or TRBD2 may fit D (6 bases each). The CDR3 sequence is 15 residues long. The V gene's germline CDR1 is SNHLY and CDR2 FYNNEI. V was shortened by 6 bases and J by 1 base, with 13 bases between the two germline ends.

This clonotype has at least ten counts. This rearrangement joins TRBV7-9 to TRBJ2-5; D is possibly TRBD2 (6 bases). Trimming removed 7 bases at V and 4 bases at J, with 13 bases between. Germline values: CDR1 SEHNR, CDR2 FQNEAQ (reference sequence). The CDR3 runs 13 residues. CDR3 sequence: CASITGTRETQYF. CDR3 bases: TGTGCCAGCATCACCGGGACTCGAGAGACCCAGTACTTC.

This clonotype came up many times. The V and J genes are TRBV20-1 and TRBJ2-1, with D uncertain. Germline V gives CDR1 DFQATT, CDR2 SNEGSKA (reference sequence). This CDR3 is built from 11 residues. V lost 6 bases and J lost 9, with 12 bases in between. Written as DNA, the CDR3 is TGCAGTGCCCCATCCCCGAGTGAGCAGTTCTTC. As protein: CSAPSPSEQFF.

The chain joins TRBV7-3 to TRBJ2-1; the D gene is possibly TRBD2 (6 bases). V lost 5 bases to trimming and J lost 6 bases, with 11 bases between them. Looked up from germline, CDR1 is SGHTA and CDR2 is FQGTGA. The CDR3 loop spans 13 amino acids. CDR3 amino acids: CASSPRGANEQFF. The CDR3 DNA follows: TGTGCCAGCAGCCCGCGGGGAGCCAATGAGCAGTTCTTC.

This clonotype was picked up many times. The chain joins TRBV4-1 to TRBJ2-1; D remains ambiguous. With 4 bases removed from V and 9 bases from J, the gap between germline ends came to 16 bases. CDR1 is MGHRA and CDR2 is YSYEKL in the germline V gene. This CDR3 has 14 amino acids. The CDR3 here is CASSLTANVGEQFF. CDR3 nucleotide sequence: TGCGCCAGCAGCCTAACCGCAAACGTCGGTGAGCAGTTCTTC.

This clonotype came up a few times. The rearrangement uses TRBV18 and TRBJ2-2; no clear D gene. Between the trimmed V and J ends, which lost 3 bases and 3 bases, there was a span of 11 bases. The CDR3 has 15 amino acids. Germline CDR1 is KGHSH and CDR2 is LQKENI. DNA of the CDR3: TGTGCCAGCTCACCTTGGCGTTCGGACACCGGGGAGCTGTTTTTT. The encoded protein is CASSPWRSDTGELFF.